Below, one T cell receptor (beta chain) is given with its context. This sample stems from a study of blood T cell repertoires in COVID-19. V lost 3 bases to trimming and J lost 0 bases, with 12 bases between them. The V gene's germline CDR1 is MNHNS and CDR2 SASEGT. The CDR3 length is 15 residues. Method: immunoSEQ multiplex PCR; TCRdb's copy keeps in-frame clones and lacks some. The data contain about 89,000 clones, around 88% of them singletons. The sequence came from a man aged 60 to 69 with acute or convalescent COVID-19. The sequenced sample was peripheral blood. The chain links TRBV6-1 to TRBJ2-7; a possible D gene is TRBD2 (7 bases). The CDR3: CASSEGGAISYEQYF. The CDR3 DNA follows: TGTGCCAGCAGTGAGGGGGGGGCAATCTCCTACGAGCAGTACTTC.